Listed here are 27 T cell receptor beta chains from one sample, sequenced in a study of T cells in Graves' hyperthyroidism and ophthalmopathy. Amplification targeted TCR beta CDR3 regions from RNA transcripts. HTBI primers were employed in a first-round RT-PCR of the TCR CDR3. TCRdb re-analysed the multiplex PCR reads in MiXCR, keeping a single row per CDR3 protein. The sample lists approximately 570,000 distinct CDR3 sequences, about 20% seen once, with 47% in the top ten. Sequencing input: blood. These receptors were taken from a man aged 35-49 years with Graves' ophthalmopathy.

The rearrangement uses TRBV7-8 and TRBJ2-7, with D unclear. Trimming removed 5 bases at V and 3 bases at J, with 11 bases between. The CDR3 has 13 amino acids. Germline CDR1 is SGHVS and CDR2 is FQNEAQ. CDR3 nucleotides: TGTGCCAGCAGCAACGGTGTTGGCTACGAGCAGTACTTC. This encodes CASSNGVGYEQYF. Complete variable domain (other parts from reference TRBV7-8 and TRBJ2-7): GAGVSQSPRYKVAKRGQDVALRCDPISGHVSLFWYQQALGQGPEFLTYFQNEAQLDKSGLPSDRFFAERPEGSVSTLKIQRTQQEDSAVYLCASSNGVGYEQYFGPGTRLTVT.

This clonotype was observed a few times. The J gene is TRBJ1-2, the V gene TRBV6-1; TRBD1 agrees at 9 bases. This CDR3 spans 15 amino acids. Germline lookup yields CDR1 MNHNS and CDR2 SASEGT. V dropped 7 bases and J dropped 8; count of bases not matched to a gene: 14. In DNA form, the CDR3 reads TGTGCCAGCAACCAACCGGGACAGGGTTCGACAGGCTACACCTTC. Its protein product is CASNQPGQGSTGYTF.

This clonotype has a handful of counts. The chain has TRBV11-2 and TRBJ2-7, with 13 bases aligning to TRBD2. This CDR3 is 19 amino acids long. Germline V gene sequence: CDR1 SGHAT, CDR2 FQNNGV. The junction had 16 bases not matched to a gene; V was cut back by 8 bases and J by 0 bases. The CDR3 region is CASGYPPTGTSGNSYEQYF. The CDR3 DNA is TGTGCCAGCGGATACCCCCCTACCGGGACTAGCGGGAACTCCTACGAGCAGTACTTC.

This clonotype was seen only a few times. V gene TRBV10-3 combines with J gene TRBJ2-5; 7 bases agree with TRBD1. The CDR3 runs 15 residues. CDR1 is ENHRY, CDR2 SYGVKD, per germline. The junction had 3 bases not matched to a gene; V was cut back by 2 bases and J by 0 bases. The CDR3 DNA is TGTGCCATCAGTGAGACGGACAGGTACCAAGAGACCCAGTACTTC. Translation: CAISETDRYQETQYF.

The table lists this clonotype with many counts. This chain links TRBV11-3 with TRBJ2-3; tentatively, D is TRBD1 or TRBD2 (5 bases each). V was clipped by 4 bases and J by 3 bases, with 14 bases between them. The CDR3 totals 15 residues. Germline V gene data show CDR1 as SGHNT and CDR2 as YENEEA. The CDR3 loop is CASSSHSEGTDTQYF. As DNA, the CDR3 is TGTGCCAGCAGCTCCCACAGTGAGGGGACAGATACGCAGTATTTT. The whole variable domain, remainder taken from reference TRBV11-3 and TRBJ2-3, is EAGVVQSPRYKIIEKKQPVAFWCNPISGHNTLYWYLQNLGQGPELLIRYENEEAVDDSQLPKDRFSAERLKGVDSTLKIQPAELGDSAVYLCASSSHSEGTDTQYFGPGTRLTVL.

This clonotype has at least ten counts. The V call is TRBV30, the J call TRBJ1-4; D is perhaps TRBD1 (6 bases). The germline gives CDR1 GTSNPN, CDR2 SVGIG (reference sequence). V lost 3 bases and J lost 2, with 16 bases in between. The CDR3 has 16 amino acids. CDR3 protein: CAWRDSPAETNEKLFF. The CDR3 nucleotides read TGTGCCTGGAGGGACAGCCCCGCTGAGACTAATGAAAAACTGTTTTTT.

The rearrangement joins TRBV6-2 or TRBV6-3 to TRBJ2-2; possibly TRBD2 for D (6 bases). Germline loops: CDR1 MNHEY, CDR2 SVGEGT. Trimming left V 5 bases short and J 2 bases short, with 12 bases between. There are 15 residues in the CDR3. The CDR3 sequence is CASSRDFFNTGELFF. The CDR3, as DNA: TGTGCCAGCAGTAGGGACTTTTTCAACACCGGGGAGCTGTTTTTT.

This clonotype was seen a handful of times. This chain links TRBV29-1 with TRBJ2-7; D not resolved. This CDR3 region has 14 residues. Trimming took 3 bases from V and 2 from J, leaving 14 bases between them. Germline V lookup: CDR1 SQVTM, CDR2 ANQGSEA. The chain's CDR3 is CSVDSGDLTYEQYF. CDR3 DNA: TGCAGCGTTGATTCCGGTGACCTTACCTACGAGCAGTACTTC.

This clonotype was seen at least ten times. The rearrangement links TRBV5-1 to TRBJ2-2, with 10 bases lining up with TRBD1. Per germline, CDR1 SGHRS and CDR2 YFSETQ. The length of the CDR3 is 15 residues. The junction had 1 base not matched to a gene; V was cut back by 3 bases and J by 2 bases. The chain's CDR3 is CASSWDRGNTGELFF. DNA for the CDR3: TGCGCCAGCAGCTGGGACAGGGGAAACACCGGGGAGCTGTTTTTT.

As DNA, the CDR3 is TGCAGTGCTCTCCGCCTGCGGGGGGGCCCCTACGAGCAGTACTTC. The encoded protein is CSALRLRGGPYEQYF. The J gene is TRBJ2-7, the V gene TRBV20-1, with TRBD2 identical over 9 bases. J lost 2 bases, V lost 5 bases, and 10 bases had no gene match. The CDR3 extends over 15 amino acids. Looked up from germline, CDR1 is DFQATT and CDR2 is SNEGSKA (reference sequence).

The rearrangement uses TRBV28 and TRBJ2-3; D is ambiguous. V was clipped by 3 bases and J by 6 bases, with 16 bases between them. The CDR3 consists of 15 residues. CDR1 is MDHEN and CDR2 is SYDVKM in the germline V gene. CDR3 coding DNA: TGTGCCAGCAGTTTTGTCCTGTTGGGATCCGATACGCAGTATTTT. Translated, it gives CASSFVLLGSDTQYF.

V gene TRBV20-1 combines with J gene TRBJ2-2, with D unresolved. The CDR3 is 12 amino acids. Trimming removed 3 bases at V and 1 base at J, with 3 bases between. CDR1 is DFQATT, CDR2 SNEGSKA, per germline (reference sequence). The CDR3 is CSARENTGELFF. The CDR3 DNA follows: TGCAGTGCTAGGGAGAACACCGGGGAGCTGTTTTTT.

J is TRBJ2-6 and V is TRBV11-2, with 7 bases aligning to TRBD1. Germline V gene sequence: CDR1 SGHAT, CDR2 FQNNGV. J was trimmed by 3 bases and V by 5 bases; bases with no gene match: 13. The CDR3 consists of 18 residues. The CDR3 DNA follows: TGTGCCAGCAGCCGACTCTCGGGCAGGGGGTTTGGGGCCAACGTCCTGACTTTC. Encoded protein: CASSRLSGRGFGANVLTF.

This clonotype was picked up many times. The chain has TRBV11-1 and TRBJ2-7; 7 bases map to TRBD1. Germline trimming cut 6 bases from V and 6 bases from J; bases unmatched to any gene: 14. Germline CDR1 reads SGHAT; CDR2 reads FQDESV (reference sequence). The CDR3 consists of 15 residues. The CDR3 loop reads CASSLSGTGAGEQYF. DNA for the CDR3: TGTGCCAGCAGTTTATCCGGAACAGGGGCGGGCGAGCAGTACTTC.

This clonotype occurred a few times. The genes are TRBV12-3 or TRBV12-4 and TRBJ2-1; D is unclear. With 3 bases removed from V and 10 bases from J, the gap between germline ends came to 16 bases. The CDR3 spans 14 residues. CDR3 sequence (DNA): TGTGCCAGCAGTTTTAGCCCACTCTTCACCGAGCAGTTCTTC. This gives the protein CASSFSPLFTEQFF.

V usage is TRBV3-1 and J usage is TRBJ2-5; 11 bases map to TRBD1. Germline V gives CDR1 LGHDT, CDR2 YNNKEL (reference sequence). V gave up 3 bases and J gave up 5 bases; unmatched junction bases: 5. This CDR3 spans 15 amino acids. The CDR3 loop is CASSHWDRGGETQYF. The DNA of the CDR3 is TGTGCCAGCAGCCATTGGGACAGGGGGGGGGAGACCCAGTACTTC.

This clonotype came up many times. The genes are TRBV10-3 and TRBJ2-7; 8 bases are shared with TRBD2. The ends lost 7 bases at V and 6 bases at J; junction bases unmatched: 14. This CDR3 has 15 residues. The germline V gene encodes CDR1 ENHRY and CDR2 SYGVKD. The CDR3 sequence is CAITPSAGGAGEQYF. The CDR3 DNA reads as TGTGCCATCACCCCCTCGGCGGGAGGAGCGGGCGAGCAGTACTTC.

This clonotype was seen only a few times. The chain recombines TRBV7-2 with TRBJ2-4, with TRBD2 matching over 14 bases. The J segment lost 8 bases and the V segment lost 5 bases, leaving 5 bases of the junction unmatched. CDR3 length: 15 amino acids. Germline values: CDR1 SGHTA, CDR2 FQGNSA. The CDR3, as DNA: TGTGCCAGCAGCCCGACTAGCGGGAGGGCTCACATTCAGTACTTC. It is translated as CASSPTSGRAHIQYF. The full variable domain, rest sourced from reference TRBV7-2 and TRBJ2-4, is GAGVSQSPSNKVTEKGKDVELRCDPISGHTALYWYRQSLGQGLEFLIYFQGNSAPDKSGLPSDRFSAERTGGSVSTLTIQRTQQEDSAVYLCASSPTSGRAHIQYFGAGTRLSVL.

This clonotype was seen many times. The rearrangement uses TRBV10-2 and TRBJ1-2; D is possibly TRBD1 (5 bases). This CDR3 comprises 14 residues. V gave up 0 bases and J gave up 4 bases, with 9 bases separating them. The germline gives CDR1 WSHSY, CDR2 SAAADI. CDR3 sequence reads: CASSESGRTYGYTF. CDR3 nucleotide sequence: TGCGCCAGCAGTGAGTCGGGACGGACCTATGGCTACACCTTC.

There are many counts of this clonotype. J is TRBJ2-1 and V is TRBV18, with D perhaps matching TRBD1 (6 bases). V was cut by 0 bases and J by 3 bases, with 15 bases left in between. This CDR3 comprises 17 residues. CDR1 KGHSH and CDR2 LQKENI come from the germline V gene. The CDR3 region is CASSPPRAGAIYNEQFF. The DNA for the CDR3 is TGTGCCAGCTCACCACCGAGGGCAGGGGCCATCTACAATGAGCAGTTCTTC.

This clonotype was seen repeatedly, ten times or more. This chain links TRBV7-8 with TRBJ1-2; D perhaps matches TRBD1 (5 bases). V dropped 0 bases and J dropped 3 bases, with 14 bases sitting between them. The germline CDR1 and CDR2 sequences are SGHVS and FQNEAQ. This CDR3 comprises 16 residues. CDR3 coding DNA: TGTGCCAGCAGCTTAGCTCAGGGAAAATCTTACTATGGCTACACCTTC. It codes for CASSLAQGKSYYGYTF.

This clonotype was detected a few times. This chain joins TRBV19 and TRBJ2-7; no clear D gene. V gave up 5 bases and J gave up 3 bases, with 11 bases separating them. Germline loops: CDR1 LNHDA, CDR2 SQIVND (reference sequence). There are 13 residues in the CDR3. The CDR3 loop is CASSGDQGYEQYF. The CDR3 nucleotides are TGTGCCAGTAGTGGAGATCAAGGCTACGAGCAGTACTTC.

The CDR3 here is CASSQSGGGVYEQYF. CDR3 nucleotides: TGTGCCAGCAGCCAAAGCGGGGGGGGCGTCTACGAGCAGTACTTC. The chain is built from TRBV4-2 and TRBJ2-7, with TRBD2 matching 10 bases. The germline gives CDR1 LGHNA, CDR2 YNFKEQ. The CDR3 has 15 amino acids. V lost 2 bases, J lost 3 bases, and 4 bases stayed unmatched.

In regard to this clonotype: At one boundary the junction diverges from the germline segment, which might be a read error. This rearrangement joins TRBV10-3 to TRBJ2-5, with D possibly TRBD1 on 5 matching bases. The CDR3 loop spans 15 amino acids. The germline CDR1 and CDR2 sequences are ENHRY and SYGVKD. The CDR3 here is CASSHRQLGQETQYF. CDR3 bases: TGTGCCAGCAGTCACCGACAGTTGGGCCAAGAGACCCAGTACTTC.

This clonotype has only a few counts. The genes are TRBV5-4 and TRBJ2-1; TRBD2 might be the D (5 bases). CDR1 and CDR2 (germline): SGHNT, YYREEE (reference sequence). CDR3 length equals 14 residues. Between the trimmed V and J ends, which lost 5 bases and 10 bases, there was a span of 19 bases. In DNA, the CDR3 is TGTGCCAGCAGATCCCGTACCCTAGCAGGCGAGCAGTTCTTC. Translating gives CASRSRTLAGEQFF.

This clonotype was seen repeatedly, ten times or more. The chain couples TRBV28 to TRBJ2-3, with a possible D match to TRBD1 (6 bases). Germline CDR1 is MDHEN and CDR2 is SYDVKM. Trimming removed 6 bases at V and 4 bases at J, with 20 bases between. This CDR3 has 16 amino acids. For the CDR3, the DNA is TGTGCCAGCAGCCAACCATTTGACAGGAGATCAGATACGCAGTATTTT. Translated, it gives CASSQPFDRRSDTQYF.

CDR3 bases: TGTGCCACCAGCAGAGTGGTAAAACCTTACAATGAGCAGTTCTTC. This encodes CATSRVVKPYNEQFF. The chain recombines TRBV15 with TRBJ2-1, with unresolved D. Germline V gene data show CDR1 as LNHNV and CDR2 as YYDKDF (reference sequence). CDR3 length: 15 amino acids. The V end lost 1 base, the J end lost 4 bases, and 11 bases lay between the germline ends.